This TCR beta chain emerged from a study of regulatory T cells in long-lasting Graves disease. Notes on the study in general: What was studied was peripheral blood only, and not thyroid tissue. Under persistent disease, TRBV28, TRBJ1-2 and TRBJ2-5 were used preferentially. Accuracy might have suffered from few samples.

Comments on this clonotype: The antigen remains unidentified.

CDR1 and CDR2 (germline): LNHDA, SQIVND (reference sequence). V lost 7 bases to trimming and J lost 7 bases; unmatched junction nucleotides: 13. The CDR3 loop spans 16 amino acids. Sequencing libraries for TCR beta were prepared with iRepertoire HTBI primers and Arm-PCR of CDR3 regions. TCRdb fed the multiplex PCR reads into MiXCR, producing one record per CDR3 protein. Of under 450,000 distinct CDR3 sequences listed, 20% to 25% are singletons. Time point denoted: persistent/refractory GD, antithyroid drugs over 5 years with positive TRAb. TCR sequences were obtained from RNA taken from PBMCs. The rearrangement links TRBV19 to TRBJ2-2; TRBD1 matches 9 bases. The TCR sequence derives from a middle-aged woman with Graves disease. The source was peripheral blood mononuclear cells (PBMCs), collected when the disease was refractory, from a patient treated with antithyroid drugs. The CDR3 DNA sequence: TGTGCCAGTAATTTTTTCGGGACAGGGTTACTCGGGGAGCTGTTTTTT. It yields the protein CASNFFGTGLLGELFF.